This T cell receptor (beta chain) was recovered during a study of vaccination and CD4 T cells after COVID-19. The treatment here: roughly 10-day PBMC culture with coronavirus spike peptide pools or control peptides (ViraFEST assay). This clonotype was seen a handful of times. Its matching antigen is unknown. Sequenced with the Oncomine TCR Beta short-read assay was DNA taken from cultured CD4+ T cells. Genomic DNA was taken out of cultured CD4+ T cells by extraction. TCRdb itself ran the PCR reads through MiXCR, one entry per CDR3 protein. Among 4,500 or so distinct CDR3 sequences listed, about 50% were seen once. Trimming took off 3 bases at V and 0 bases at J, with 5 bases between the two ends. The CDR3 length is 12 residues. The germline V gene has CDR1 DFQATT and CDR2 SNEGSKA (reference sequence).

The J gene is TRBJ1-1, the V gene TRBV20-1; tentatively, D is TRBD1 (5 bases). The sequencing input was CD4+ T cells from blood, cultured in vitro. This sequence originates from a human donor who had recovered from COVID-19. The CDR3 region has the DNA TGCAGTGCTAGGGACATGAACACTGAAGCTTTCTTT. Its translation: CSARDMNTEAFF.